These 4 T cell receptor beta chains were sequenced from one sample in a study of cytomegalovirus exposure and HLA in healthy donors. PCR used 60 Vbeta primers and 13 Jbeta primers. Clones were read by immunoSEQ multiplex PCR, and TCRdb kept only the in-frame ones, dropping some. The sample shows 120,000 or so clones, approximately 78% of them seen only once. Sequenced input: PBMCs. These receptors all come from a woman in her 30s in good health and CMV-seronegative.

The gene calls are TRBV7-2 and TRBJ1-2; TRBD1 agrees at 9 bases. V was clipped by 5 bases and J by 4 bases; unmatched bases: 5. CDR3 length: 14 residues. Germline lookup yields CDR1 SGHTA and CDR2 FQGNSA. The CDR3 reads CASSPRDRAYGYTF. In DNA form, the CDR3 reads TGTGCCAGCAGCCCCCGGGACAGGGCCTATGGCTACACCTTC.

The chain is built from TRBV2 and TRBJ2-5, with D perhaps TRBD1 (6 bases). The CDR3 extends over 14 amino acids. Trimming removed 7 bases at V and 1 base at J, with 13 bases between. CDR1 and CDR2 (germline): SNHLY, FYNNEI. The CDR3 coding sequence is TGTGCCAGCACCCGTCGGGACACCCAAGAGACCCAGTACTTC. Its translation is CASTRRDTQETQYF.

The rearrangement uses TRBV9 and TRBJ1-2, with a weak D call TRBD1 (6 bases). Germline V gene data show CDR1 as SGDLS and CDR2 as YYNGEE. The germline V and J ends were trimmed by 3 bases and 8 bases, with 20 bases remaining between them. CDR3 length: 15 amino acids. DNA of the CDR3: TGTGCCAGCAGCGATTCCCGAGGGGGTACGGGAGGCTACACCTTC. Its translation is CASSDSRGGTGGYTF. Full variable domain (outside the CDR3, taken from reference TRBV9 and TRBJ1-2): DSGVTQTPKHLITATGQRVTLRCSPRSGDLSVYWYQQSLDQGLQFLIQYYNGEERAKGNILERFSAQQFPDLHSELNLSSLELGDSALYFCASSDSRGGTGGYTFGSGTRLTVV.

The chain carries TRBV7-2 and TRBJ2-2; weak D call: TRBD2 (5 bases). Germline-derived CDR1 and CDR2 are SGHTA and FQGNSA. The CDR3 extends over 14 amino acids. The ends were cut back, 4 bases at V and 2 bases at J, with 8 bases in the middle. As DNA, the CDR3 is TGTGCCAGCAGCTATTCGGGAAACACCGGGGAGCTGTTTTTT. This translates into CASSYSGNTGELFF.